The clone carrying this T cell receptor beta chain was counted a few times. The sample comes from a study of blood T cell repertoires in COVID-19. Study-wide context: In each case, the material was cDNA or gDNA derived from T cells, B-cell-depleted T cells, or PBMCs.

The CDR3 has 14 amino acids. Trimming removed 3 bases at V and 4 bases at J, with 11 bases between. The germline V gene encodes CDR1 MDHEN and CDR2 SYDVKM. Authors' analysis steps: How many nucleated cells were present was estimated from reference gene primer amplification. Here immunoSEQ multiplex PCR was the method, and the copy in TCRdb shows in-frame clones only, minus some. The D gene and trimming were derived from the DNA, and the V and J assignments and clone size from that table. This sample carries approximately 220,000 clones, 65% to 85% of them seen once, and the ten largest clones take roughly 8.2%.

This chain connects TRBV28 to TRBJ2-3; D is possibly TRBD2 (6 bases). Sequenced sample: peripheral blood. The receptor comes from a woman aged 45-60 years with acute or convalescent COVID-19. The CDR3 bases are TGTGCCAGCAGTTTGGGCGGGAATGCAGATACGCAGTATTTT. It encodes CASSLGGNADTQYF.